A single TCR beta chain is shown here with its context. Repertoires were generated with immunoSEQ multiplex PCR, while TCRdb's copy carries only in-frame clones and drops some. The sample lists about 100,000 clones; about 94% were seen once. These data originate in a study of T cell changes during pregnancy in multiple sclerosis. This CDR3 has 13 amino acids. Germline V gives CDR1 PRHDT, CDR2 FYEKMQ (reference sequence). J gave up 12 bases and V 5 bases, and 5 bases lay outside the gene matches. This chain uses TRBV13 with TRBJ2-7; the match to TRBD2 covers 15 bases. The sequencing here drew on peripheral blood, taken before pregnancy. This receptor was identified in a female donor with multiple sclerosis, enrolled in a pregnancy study. The CDR3 reads CASSEGLAGGGYF. The CDR3 DNA reads as TGTGCCAGCAGCGAGGGACTAGCGGGAGGAGGGTACTTC.